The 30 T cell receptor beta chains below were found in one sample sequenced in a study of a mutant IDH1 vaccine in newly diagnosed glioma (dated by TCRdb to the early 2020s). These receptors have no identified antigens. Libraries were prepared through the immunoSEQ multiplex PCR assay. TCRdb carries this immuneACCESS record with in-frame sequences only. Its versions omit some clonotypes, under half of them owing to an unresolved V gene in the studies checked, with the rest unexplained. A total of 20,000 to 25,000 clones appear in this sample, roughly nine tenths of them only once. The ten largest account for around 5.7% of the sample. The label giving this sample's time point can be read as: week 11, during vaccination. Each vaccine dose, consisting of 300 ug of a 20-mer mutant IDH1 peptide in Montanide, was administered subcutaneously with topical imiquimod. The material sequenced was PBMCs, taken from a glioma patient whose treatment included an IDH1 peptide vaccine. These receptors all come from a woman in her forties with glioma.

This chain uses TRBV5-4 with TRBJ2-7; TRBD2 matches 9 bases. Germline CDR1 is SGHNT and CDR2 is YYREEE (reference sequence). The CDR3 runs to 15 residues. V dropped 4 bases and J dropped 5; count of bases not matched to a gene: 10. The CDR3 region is CASSPELAGVDEQYF. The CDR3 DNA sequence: TGTGCCAGCAGCCCGGAGTTAGCGGGAGTCGACGAGCAGTACTTC.

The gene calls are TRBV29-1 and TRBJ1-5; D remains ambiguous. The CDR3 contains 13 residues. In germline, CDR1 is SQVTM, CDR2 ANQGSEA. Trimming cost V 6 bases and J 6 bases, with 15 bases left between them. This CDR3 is CSVLDTGGQPQHF. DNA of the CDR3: TGCAGCGTCCTCGACACCGGTGGTCAGCCCCAGCATTTT.

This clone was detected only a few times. In DNA form, the CDR3 reads TGTGCCAGCATTGTGGGGGGCGAGCAGTACTTC. The encoded protein is CASIVGGEQYF. The V call is TRBV11-2, the J call TRBJ2-7, with D possibly matching TRBD2 (6 bases). V was trimmed by 7 bases and J by 6 bases, leaving 10 bases between them. This CDR3 is built from 11 residues. From germline, CDR1 is SGHAT and CDR2 FQNNGV.

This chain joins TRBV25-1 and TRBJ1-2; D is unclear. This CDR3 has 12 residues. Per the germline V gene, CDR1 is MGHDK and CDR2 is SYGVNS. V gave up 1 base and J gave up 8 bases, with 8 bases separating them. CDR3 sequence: CASSELVGGYTF. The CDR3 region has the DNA TGTGCCAGCAGTGAATTAGTCGGGGGCTACACCTTC.

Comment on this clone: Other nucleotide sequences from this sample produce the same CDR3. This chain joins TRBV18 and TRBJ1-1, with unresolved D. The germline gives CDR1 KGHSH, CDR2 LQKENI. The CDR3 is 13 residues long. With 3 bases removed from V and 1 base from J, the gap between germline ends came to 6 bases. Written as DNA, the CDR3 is TGTGCCAGCTCACCTACAGAGAACACTGAAGCTTTCTTT. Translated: CASSPTENTEAFF.

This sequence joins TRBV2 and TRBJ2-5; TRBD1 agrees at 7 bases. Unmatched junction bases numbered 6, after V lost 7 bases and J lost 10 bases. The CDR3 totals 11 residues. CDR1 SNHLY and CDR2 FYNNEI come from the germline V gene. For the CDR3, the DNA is TGTGCCAGCAAGACAGGGCTGGTCCAGTACTTC. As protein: CASKTGLVQYF.

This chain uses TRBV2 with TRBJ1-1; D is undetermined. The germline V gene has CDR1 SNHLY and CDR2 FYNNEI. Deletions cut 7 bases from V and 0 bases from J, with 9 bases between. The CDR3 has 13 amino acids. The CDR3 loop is CASKTAMNTEAFF. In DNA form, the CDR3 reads TGTGCCAGCAAGACCGCGATGAACACTGAAGCTTTCTTT.

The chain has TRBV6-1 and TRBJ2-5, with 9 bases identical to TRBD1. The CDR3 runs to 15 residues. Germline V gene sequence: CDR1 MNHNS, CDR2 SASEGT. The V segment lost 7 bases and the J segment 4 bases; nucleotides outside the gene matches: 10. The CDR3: CASKYGTGRGETQYF. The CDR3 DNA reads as TGTGCCAGCAAATACGGGACAGGGAGGGGAGAGACCCAGTACTTC.

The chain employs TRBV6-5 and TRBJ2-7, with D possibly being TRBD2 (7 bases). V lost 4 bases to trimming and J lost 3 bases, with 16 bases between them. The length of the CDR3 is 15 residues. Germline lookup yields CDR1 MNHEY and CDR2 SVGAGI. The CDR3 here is CASSWSPGGLYEQYF. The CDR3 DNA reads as TGTGCCAGCAGTTGGTCTCCGGGGGGCCTCTACGAGCAGTACTTC.

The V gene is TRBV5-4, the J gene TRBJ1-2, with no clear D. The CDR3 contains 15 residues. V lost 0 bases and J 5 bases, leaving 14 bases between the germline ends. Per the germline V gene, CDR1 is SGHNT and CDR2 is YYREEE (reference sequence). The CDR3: CASSLDRGKGYGYTF. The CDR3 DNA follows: TGTGCCAGCAGCTTGGATCGAGGGAAAGGGTATGGCTACACCTTC.

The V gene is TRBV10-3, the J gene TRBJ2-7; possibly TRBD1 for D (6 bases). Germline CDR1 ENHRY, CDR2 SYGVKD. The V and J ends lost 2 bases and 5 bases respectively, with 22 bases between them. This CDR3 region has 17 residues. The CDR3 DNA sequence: TGTGCCATCAGTGAGAACAGACCAGGGGCCGGTAAGCACGAGCAGTACTTC. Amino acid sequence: CAISENRPGAGKHEQYF.

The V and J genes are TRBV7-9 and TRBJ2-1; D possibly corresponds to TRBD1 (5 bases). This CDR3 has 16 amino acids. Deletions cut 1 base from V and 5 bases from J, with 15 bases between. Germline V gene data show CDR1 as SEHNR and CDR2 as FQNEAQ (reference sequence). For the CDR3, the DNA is TGTGCCAGCAGCTTAGGGGATGCGACAGCCAACAATGAGCAGTTCTTC. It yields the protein CASSLGDATANNEQFF.

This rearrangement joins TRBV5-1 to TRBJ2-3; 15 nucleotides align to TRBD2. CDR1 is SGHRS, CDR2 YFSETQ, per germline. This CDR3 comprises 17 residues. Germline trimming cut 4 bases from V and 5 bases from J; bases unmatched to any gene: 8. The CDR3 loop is CASSPTGLAGGGDTQYF. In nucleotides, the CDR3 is TGCGCCAGCAGCCCCACGGGACTAGCGGGAGGAGGAGATACGCAGTATTTT. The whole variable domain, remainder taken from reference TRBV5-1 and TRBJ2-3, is KAGVTQTPRYLIKTRGQQVTLSCSPISGHRSVSWYQQTPGQGLQFLFEYFSETQRNKGNFPGRFSGRQFSNSRSEMNVSTLELGDSALYLCASSPTGLAGGGDTQYFGPGTRLTVL.

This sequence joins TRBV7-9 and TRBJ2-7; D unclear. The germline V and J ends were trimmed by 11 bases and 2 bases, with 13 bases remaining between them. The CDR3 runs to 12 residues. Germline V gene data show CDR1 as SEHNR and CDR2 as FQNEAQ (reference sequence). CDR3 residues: CAQADLTYEQYF. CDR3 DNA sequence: TGTGCCCAGGCGGATTTGACCTACGAGCAGTACTTC. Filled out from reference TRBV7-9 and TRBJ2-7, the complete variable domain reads DTGVSQNPRHKITKRGQNVTFRCDPISEHNRLYWYRQTLGQGPEFLTYFQNEAQLEKSRLLSDRFSAERPKGSFSTLEIQRTEQGDSAMYLCAQADLTYEQYFGPGTRLTVT.

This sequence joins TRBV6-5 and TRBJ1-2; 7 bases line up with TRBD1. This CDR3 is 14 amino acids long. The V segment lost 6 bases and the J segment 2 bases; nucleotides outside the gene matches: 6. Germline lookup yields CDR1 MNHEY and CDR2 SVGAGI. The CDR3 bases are TGTGCCAGCAGATCCTTGGGACAGAACTATGGCTACACCTTC. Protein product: CASRSLGQNYGYTF.

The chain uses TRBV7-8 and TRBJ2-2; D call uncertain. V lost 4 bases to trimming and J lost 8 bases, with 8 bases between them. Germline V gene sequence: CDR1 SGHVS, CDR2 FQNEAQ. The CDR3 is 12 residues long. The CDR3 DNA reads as TGTGCCAGCAGCTACCAGAGGGGGGAGCTGTTTTTT. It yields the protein CASSYQRGELFF.

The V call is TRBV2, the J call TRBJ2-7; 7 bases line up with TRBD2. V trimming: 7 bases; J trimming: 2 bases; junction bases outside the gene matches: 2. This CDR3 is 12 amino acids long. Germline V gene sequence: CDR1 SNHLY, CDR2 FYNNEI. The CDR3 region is CASKGTTYEQYF. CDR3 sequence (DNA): TGTGCCAGCAAGGGGACTACCTACGAGCAGTACTTC.

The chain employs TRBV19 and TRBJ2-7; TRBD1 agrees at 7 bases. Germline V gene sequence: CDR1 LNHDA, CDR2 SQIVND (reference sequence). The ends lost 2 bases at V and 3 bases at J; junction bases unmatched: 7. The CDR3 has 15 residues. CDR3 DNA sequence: TGTGCCAGTAGTATACAGGCAGGGGGACGCTACGAGCAGTACTTC. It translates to CASSIQAGGRYEQYF.

The CDR3 is CASSYQRGHPYEQYF. The DNA of the CDR3 is TGTGCCAGCAGTTATCAACGGGGCCACCCCTACGAGCAGTACTTC. The V gene is TRBV6-5, the J gene TRBJ2-7, with D tentatively TRBD1 or TRBD2 (5 bases each). This CDR3 spans 15 amino acids. Deletions cut 3 bases from V and 2 bases from J, with 14 bases between. Germline V gives CDR1 MNHEY, CDR2 SVGAGI.

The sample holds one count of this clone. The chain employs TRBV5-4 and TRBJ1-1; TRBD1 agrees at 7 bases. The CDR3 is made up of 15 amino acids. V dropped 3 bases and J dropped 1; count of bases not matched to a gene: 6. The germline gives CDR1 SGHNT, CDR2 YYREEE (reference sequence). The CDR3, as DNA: TGTGCCAGCAGCTCTCCCCGGACAGGGAACACTGAAGCTTTCTTT. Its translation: CASSSPRTGNTEAFF.

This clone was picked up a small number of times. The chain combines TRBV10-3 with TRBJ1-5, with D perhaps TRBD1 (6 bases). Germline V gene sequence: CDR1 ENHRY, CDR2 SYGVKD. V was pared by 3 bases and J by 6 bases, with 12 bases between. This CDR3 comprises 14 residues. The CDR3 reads CAISDRGDSQPQHF. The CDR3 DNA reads TGTGCCATCAGTGACAGGGGAGATTCTCAGCCCCAGCATTTT.

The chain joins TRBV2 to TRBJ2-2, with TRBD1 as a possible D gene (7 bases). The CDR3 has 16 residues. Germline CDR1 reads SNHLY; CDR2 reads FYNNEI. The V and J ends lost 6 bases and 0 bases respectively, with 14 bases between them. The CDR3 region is CASREGAITNTGELFF. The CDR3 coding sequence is TGTGCCAGCAGGGAGGGGGCCATTACGAACACCGGGGAGCTGTTTTTT.

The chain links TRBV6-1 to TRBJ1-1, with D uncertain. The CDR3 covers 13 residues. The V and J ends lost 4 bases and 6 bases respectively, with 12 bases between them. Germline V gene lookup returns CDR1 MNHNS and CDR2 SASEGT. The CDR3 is CASSGTTRAEAFF. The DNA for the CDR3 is TGTGCCAGCAGTGGGACTACAAGGGCTGAAGCTTTCTTT.

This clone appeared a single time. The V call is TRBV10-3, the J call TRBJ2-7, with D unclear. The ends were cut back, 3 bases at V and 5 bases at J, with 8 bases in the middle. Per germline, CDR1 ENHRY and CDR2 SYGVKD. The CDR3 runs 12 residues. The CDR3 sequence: CAISDPPHEQYF. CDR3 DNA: TGTGCCATCAGTGACCCCCCGCACGAGCAGTACTTC.

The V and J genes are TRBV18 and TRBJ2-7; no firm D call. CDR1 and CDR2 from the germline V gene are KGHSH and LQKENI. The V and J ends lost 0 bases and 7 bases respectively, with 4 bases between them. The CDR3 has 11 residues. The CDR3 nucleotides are TGTGCCAGCTCACCACCGGGAGAGCAGTACTTC. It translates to CASSPPGEQYF.

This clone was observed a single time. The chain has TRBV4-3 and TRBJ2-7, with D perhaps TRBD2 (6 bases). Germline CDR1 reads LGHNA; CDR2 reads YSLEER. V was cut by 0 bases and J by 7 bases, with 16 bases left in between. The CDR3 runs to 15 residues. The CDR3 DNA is TGCGCCAGCAGCCAAGATCGCAGGGAGGCGGGTGAGCAGTACTTC. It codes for CASSQDRREAGEQYF.

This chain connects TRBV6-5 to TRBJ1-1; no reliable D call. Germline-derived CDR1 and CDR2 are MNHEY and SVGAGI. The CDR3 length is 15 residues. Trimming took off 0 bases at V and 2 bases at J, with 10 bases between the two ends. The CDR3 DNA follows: TGTGCCAGCAGTTACTCGGCCGGGTATAACACTGAAGCTTTCTTT. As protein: CASSYSAGYNTEAFF.

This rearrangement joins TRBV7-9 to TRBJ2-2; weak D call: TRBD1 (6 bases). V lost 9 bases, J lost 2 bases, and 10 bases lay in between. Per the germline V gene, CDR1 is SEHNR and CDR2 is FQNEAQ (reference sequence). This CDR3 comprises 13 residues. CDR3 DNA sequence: TGTGCCAGTCGGGACACCAACACCGGGGAGCTGTTTTTT. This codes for CASRDTNTGELFF.

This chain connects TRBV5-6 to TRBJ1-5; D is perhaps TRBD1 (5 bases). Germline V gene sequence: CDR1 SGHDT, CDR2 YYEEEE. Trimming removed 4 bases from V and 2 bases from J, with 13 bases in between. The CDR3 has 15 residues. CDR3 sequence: CASSRTSRGNQPQHF. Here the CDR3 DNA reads TGTGCCAGCAGCCGGACATCGAGAGGCAATCAGCCCCAGCATTTT.

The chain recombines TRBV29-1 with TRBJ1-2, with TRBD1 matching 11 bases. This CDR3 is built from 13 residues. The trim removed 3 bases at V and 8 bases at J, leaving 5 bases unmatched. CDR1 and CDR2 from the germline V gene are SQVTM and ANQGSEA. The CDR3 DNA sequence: TGCAGCGTTGATAAGGACAGGGGGCGAGGCTACACCTTC. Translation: CSVDKDRGRGYTF.